Listed here are 25 T cell receptor beta chains from one sample, sequenced in a study of blood T cell repertoires in COVID-19. The assay was immunoSEQ multiplex PCR, and TCRdb's table has in-frame clones only and misses some. The sample contains 150,000 to 200,000 clones, around 72% of which appear only once. Sequenced: peripheral blood. These receptors were obtained from a woman of 80 years or more with acute or convalescent COVID-19.

This clone has only a few counts. The V gene is TRBV5-4, the J gene TRBJ1-6; D is unresolved. This CDR3 contains 16 residues. Looked up from germline, CDR1 is SGHNT and CDR2 is YYREEE (reference sequence). V gave up 0 bases and J gave up 8 bases, with 15 bases separating them. This CDR3 is CASSLGAGVSDSPLHF. The CDR3 coding sequence is TGTGCCAGCAGCTTGGGAGCGGGAGTTAGTGATTCACCCCTCCACTTT.

This chain joins TRBV24-1 and TRBJ2-2, with 8 positions matching TRBD1. This CDR3 region has 16 residues. J lost 2 bases, V lost 12 bases, and 13 bases had no gene match. From germline, CDR1 is KGHDR and CDR2 SFDVKD. CDR3 protein: CAAQGGQGANTGELFF. The CDR3 DNA follows: TGTGCCGCTCAAGGCGGGCAGGGGGCCAACACCGGGGAGCTGTTTTTT.

The rearrangement links TRBV28 to TRBJ1-5; D might be TRBD1 (6 bases). Germline V lookup: CDR1 MDHEN, CDR2 SYDVKM. V was shortened by 8 bases and J by 5 bases, with 16 bases between the two germline ends. This CDR3 contains 14 residues. In DNA, the CDR3 is TGTGCCAGCTCCTACTCCCACAGGGATCAGCCCCAGCATTTT. Its protein product is CASSYSHRDQPQHF.

The chain is built from TRBV27 and TRBJ2-2; 9 nucleotides line up with TRBD2. V was clipped by 7 bases and J by 7 bases; unmatched bases: 10. Germline V gene lookup returns CDR1 MNHEY and CDR2 SMNVEV (reference sequence). The CDR3 consists of 15 residues. CDR3 bases: TGTGCCAGCAAACGACTAGCGGCAGAGGGCGGGGAGCTGTTTTTT. It yields the protein CASKRLAAEGGELFF.

J is TRBJ2-2 and V is TRBV3-1 (or the pseudogene TRBV3-2); 8 bases are a match to TRBD1. The V segment lost 6 bases and the J segment 4 bases; nucleotides outside the gene matches: 7. Germline CDR1 and CDR2: LGHDT and YNNKEL (reference sequence). This CDR3 region has 15 residues. The CDR3 sequence: CASRPGQGATGELFF. CDR3 sequence (DNA): TGTGCCAGCAGGCCAGGGCAGGGGGCCACCGGGGAGCTGTTTTTT.

This rearrangement joins TRBV19 to TRBJ2-5, with D unclear. Per the germline V gene, CDR1 is LNHDA and CDR2 is SQIVND (reference sequence). Trimming shortened V by 6 bases and J by 2 bases, and 10 bases separated the two germline ends. This CDR3 has 13 amino acids. CDR3 nucleotides: TGTGCCAGTAGCCCCCTCCTGCAAGAGACCCAGTACTTC. Amino acid sequence: CASSPLLQETQYF.

The J gene is TRBJ1-1, the V gene TRBV20-1; no definite D call. The germline V gene encodes CDR1 DFQATT and CDR2 SNEGSKA (reference sequence). The V end was cut by 6 bases, the J end by 2 bases, with 13 bases between. The CDR3 has 13 amino acids. In DNA form, the CDR3 reads TGCAGTGCCAGTCCTCCGTTTAACACTGAAGCTTTCTTT. Translation: CSASPPFNTEAFF.

This clone was seen more than once but under ten times. This chain's CDR3 is CASSVSTGTLNSPLHF. The CDR3 region has the DNA TGTGCCAGCAGCGTGTCTACTGGGACTTTAAATTCACCCCTCCACTTT. The chain carries TRBV9 and TRBJ1-6, with a weak D call TRBD1 (5 bases). With 2 bases removed from V and 7 bases from J, the gap between germline ends came to 16 bases. This CDR3 has 16 amino acids. Germline CDR1 SGDLS, CDR2 YYNGEE.

The table lists this clone with a few counts. This sequence joins TRBV10-3 and TRBJ1-5, with TRBD1 matching over 10 bases. Germline CDR1 ENHRY, CDR2 SYGVKD. The junction had 1 base not matched to a gene; V was cut back by 4 bases and J by 4 bases. There are 14 residues in the CDR3. This chain's CDR3 is CAISGTGGNQPQHF. The CDR3 DNA sequence: TGTGCCATCAGTGGGACAGGGGGGAATCAGCCCCAGCATTTT.

This chain joins TRBV6-1 and TRBJ2-7, with D perhaps matching TRBD2 (6 bases). This CDR3 contains 17 residues. Germline loops: CDR1 MNHNS, CDR2 SASEGT. Trimming shortened V by 1 base and J by 6 bases, and 22 bases separated the two germline ends. CDR3 region: CASSEDGGWRAYSEQYF. CDR3 nucleotides: TGTGCCAGCAGTGAAGATGGGGGTTGGAGGGCCTATAGCGAGCAGTACTTC.

This clone was counted once. V and J are TRBV7-3 and TRBJ2-3; 10 bases align to TRBD2. The V and J ends lost 5 bases and 3 bases, in that order; junction bases with no gene match: 2. The CDR3 covers 14 residues. CDR1 SGHTA and CDR2 FQGTGA come from the germline V gene. CDR3 region: CASSRTSGTDTQYF. The CDR3, as DNA: TGTGCCAGCAGCAGGACTAGCGGAACAGATACGCAGTATTTT.

The chain carries TRBV5-4 and TRBJ2-5; possibly TRBD2 for D (6 bases). V lost 2 bases to trimming and J lost 1 base, with 18 bases between them. The V gene's germline CDR1 is SGHNT and CDR2 YYREEE (reference sequence). This CDR3 has 17 amino acids. The CDR3 is CASSLPLTGGIQETQYF. The CDR3 nucleotides read TGTGCCAGCAGCTTACCCCTGACTGGCGGGATCCAAGAGACCCAGTACTTC.

This chain connects TRBV2 to TRBJ1-4; D might be TRBD1 (5 bases). The CDR3 length is 16 residues. Germline CDR1 is SNHLY and CDR2 is FYNNEI. V was cut by 2 bases and J by 0 bases, with 10 bases left in between. CDR3 protein: CASSEQGVATNEKLFF. DNA for the CDR3: TGTGCCAGCAGTGAACAGGGTGTAGCAACTAATGAAAAACTGTTTTTT.

This clone was recorded at least ten times. The V gene is TRBV5-1, the J gene TRBJ2-2, with a weak D call TRBD1 (6 bases). CDR3 length: 16 amino acids. Germline-derived CDR1 and CDR2 are SGHRS and YFSETQ. The V end lost 6 bases, the J end lost 0 bases, and 15 bases lay between the germline ends. Here the CDR3 DNA reads TGCGCCAGCAAGGCAGTTCGACAGGCGAACACCGGGGAGCTGTTTTTT. It is translated as CASKAVRQANTGELFF.

This chain links TRBV7-2 with TRBJ1-1, with D unresolved. The germline gives CDR1 SGHTA, CDR2 FQGNSA. CDR3 length: 14 residues. V dropped 1 base and J dropped 5 bases, with 11 bases sitting between them. The DNA of the CDR3 is TGTGCCAGCAGCTTAGATATCGACTCAACTGAAGCTTTCTTT. Its protein is CASSLDIDSTEAFF.

This clone was seen only once. DNA of the CDR3: TGTGCCAGCAGCCCTGTGGGACTCGGCACAGATACGCAGTATTTT. Encoded protein: CASSPVGLGTDTQYF. The rearrangement joins TRBV5-4 to TRBJ2-3; D may be TRBD2 (6 bases). The germline V gene has CDR1 SGHNT and CDR2 YYREEE (reference sequence). The CDR3 contains 15 residues. Between the trimmed V and J ends, which lost 4 bases and 1 base, there was a span of 13 bases.

Only one count was recorded for this clone. The V and J genes are TRBV21-1 and TRBJ2-1; the DNA was not compared with TRBD2, the D call given in the table. TRBV21-1 is a listed pseudogene. This CDR3 has 22 amino acids. DNA for the CDR3: TGTGCCAGCAGCAAAGGCCAAGATGGGCAGGGAAGAGCGGGAGTAACCTACAATGAGCAGTTCTTC. As protein: CASSKGQDGQGRAGVTYNEQFF.

This rearrangement joins TRBV15 to TRBJ2-1; 8 bases line up with TRBD1. CDR1 is LNHNV and CDR2 is YYDKDF in the germline V gene (reference sequence). V lost 4 bases and J lost 3; bases outside the gene matches: 8. The CDR3 extends over 16 amino acids. CDR3 sequence (DNA): TGTGCCACCAGCAAAGGAGGGACAGGCCACTACAATGAGCAGTTCTTC. Amino acids: CATSKGGTGHYNEQFF.

In this sample, this clone turned up once. The rearrangement joins TRBV19 to TRBJ2-5, with D perhaps matching TRBD1 (5 bases). The CDR3 spans 15 residues. V was trimmed by 1 base and J by 3 bases, leaving 12 bases between them. Germline CDR1 is LNHDA and CDR2 is SQIVND (reference sequence). This CDR3 reads CASSIAGQGKETQYF. The DNA for the CDR3 is TGTGCCAGTAGTATAGCCGGCCAGGGTAAAGAGACCCAGTACTTC.

This clone has only a few counts. This chain uses TRBV5-1 with TRBJ2-3; 9 bases map to TRBD2. CDR1 is SGHRS, CDR2 YFSETQ, per germline. The CDR3 has 16 amino acids. The trim removed 3 bases at V and 1 base at J, leaving 6 bases unmatched. CDR3 loop: CASSSQVAGGTDTQYF. CDR3 nucleotides: TGCGCCAGCAGCTCCCAAGTAGCGGGAGGCACAGATACGCAGTATTTT.

The rearrangement uses TRBV19 and TRBJ1-5; D remains unclear. The germline V gene has CDR1 LNHDA and CDR2 SQIVND (reference sequence). V was shortened by 5 bases and J by 1 base, with 9 bases between the two germline ends. The CDR3 totals 14 residues. The CDR3: CASSLTTSNQPQHF. The CDR3 nucleotides are TGTGCCAGTAGTCTTACAACGAGCAATCAGCCCCAGCATTTT.

The V call is TRBV11-3, the J call TRBJ2-2; D unresolved. The CDR3 is 13 amino acids. V lost 2 bases and J 5 bases, leaving 6 bases between the germline ends. CDR1 SGHNT and CDR2 YENEEA come from the germline V gene. CDR3 DNA: TGTGCCAGCAGCTTATTAATAACCGGGGAGCTGTTTTTT. The encoded protein is CASSLLITGELFF.

This clone was recorded only once. V and J are TRBV9 and TRBJ1-1; D not resolved. Germline V gives CDR1 SGDLS, CDR2 YYNGEE. V was clipped by 0 bases and J by 0 bases, with 6 bases between them. The CDR3 is made up of 14 amino acids. The CDR3 DNA is TGTGCCAGCAGCGTAGTCGGGGTGAACACTGAAGCTTTCTTT. It translates to CASSVVGVNTEAFF.

The chain uses TRBV27 and TRBJ2-3; possible D gene TRBD1, 5 bases. Trimming left V 8 bases short and J 4 bases short, with 13 bases between. Germline assignment: CDR1 MNHEY and CDR2 SMNVEV (reference sequence). The CDR3 contains 13 residues. The DNA of the CDR3 is TGTGCCAGCGGCCTGCTCAGGGCAGATACGCAGTATTTT. This gives the protein CASGLLRADTQYF.

The chain recombines TRBV9 with TRBJ1-1; TRBD1 aligns across 7 bases. The CDR3 loop spans 16 amino acids. Germline V gene lookup returns CDR1 SGDLS and CDR2 YYNGEE. Trimming took 2 bases from V and 1 from J; bases not matched to a gene: 8. CDR3 bases: TGTGCCAGCAGCGTGTCCCCCGGGACAGAGAACACTGAAGCTTTCTTT. Translation gives CASSVSPGTENTEAFF.